This TCR beta chain is drawn from a study of shared clonotypes between healthy human individuals. Findings of the study overall: Rarefaction showed that sequencing of sorted subsets was incomplete (despite large depth).

The table came from immunoSEQ multiplex PCR; TCRdb's copy has only in-frame clones and leaves some out. Counted here are 2 million to 3 million clones, 90% to 95% occurring once; the ten biggest clones make up 0.36%. Comment on this clone: Its antigen is still unknown.

Germline CDR1 MNHEY, CDR2 SVGAGI. With V trimmed by 2 bases and J by 4 bases, 7 bases remained unmatched. The CDR3 contains 15 residues. Splitting the CD4+ cells yielded a CD45RA+ naive subset and a CD45RA-negative memory subset. The chain couples TRBV6-5 to TRBJ1-2, with 7 nucleotides matching TRBD1. Source material: naive CD4+ T cells from PBMCs. Subset specified: CD45RA+ positively selected. This TCR was recovered from a man younger than 35 in good health. Some clones in this sample may be carry-over from other donors' samples. CDR3 sequence reads: CASSYAKTGSYGYTF. The CDR3, as DNA: TGTGCCAGCAGTTACGCGAAGACAGGGAGCTATGGCTACACCTTC.